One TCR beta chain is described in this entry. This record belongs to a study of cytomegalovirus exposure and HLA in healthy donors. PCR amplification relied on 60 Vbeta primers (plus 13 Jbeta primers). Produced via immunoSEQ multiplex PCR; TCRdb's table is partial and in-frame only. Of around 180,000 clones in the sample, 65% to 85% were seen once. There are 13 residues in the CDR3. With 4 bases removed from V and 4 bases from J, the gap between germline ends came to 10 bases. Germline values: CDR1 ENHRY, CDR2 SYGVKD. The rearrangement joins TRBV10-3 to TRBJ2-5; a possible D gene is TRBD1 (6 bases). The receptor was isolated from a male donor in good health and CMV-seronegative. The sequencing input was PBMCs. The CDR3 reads CAISAGRGETQYF. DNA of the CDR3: TGTGCCATCAGTGCAGGCAGGGGAGAGACCCAGTACTTC.